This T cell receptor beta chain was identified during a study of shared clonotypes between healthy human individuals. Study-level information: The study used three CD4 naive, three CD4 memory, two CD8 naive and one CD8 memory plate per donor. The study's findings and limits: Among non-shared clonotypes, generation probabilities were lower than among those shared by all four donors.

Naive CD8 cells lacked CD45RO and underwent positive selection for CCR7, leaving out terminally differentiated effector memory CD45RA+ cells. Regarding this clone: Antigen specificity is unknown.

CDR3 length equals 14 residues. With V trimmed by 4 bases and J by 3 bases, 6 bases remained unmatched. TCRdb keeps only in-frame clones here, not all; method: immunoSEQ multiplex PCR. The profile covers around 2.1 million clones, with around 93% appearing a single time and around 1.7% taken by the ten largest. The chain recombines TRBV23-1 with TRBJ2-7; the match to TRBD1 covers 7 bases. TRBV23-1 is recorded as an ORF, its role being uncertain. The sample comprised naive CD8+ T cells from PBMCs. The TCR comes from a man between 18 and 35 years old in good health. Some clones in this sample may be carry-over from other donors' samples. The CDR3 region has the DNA TGCGCCAGCAGTCGATCACAGGGGTTCTACGAGCAGTACTTC. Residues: CASSRSQGFYEQYF.